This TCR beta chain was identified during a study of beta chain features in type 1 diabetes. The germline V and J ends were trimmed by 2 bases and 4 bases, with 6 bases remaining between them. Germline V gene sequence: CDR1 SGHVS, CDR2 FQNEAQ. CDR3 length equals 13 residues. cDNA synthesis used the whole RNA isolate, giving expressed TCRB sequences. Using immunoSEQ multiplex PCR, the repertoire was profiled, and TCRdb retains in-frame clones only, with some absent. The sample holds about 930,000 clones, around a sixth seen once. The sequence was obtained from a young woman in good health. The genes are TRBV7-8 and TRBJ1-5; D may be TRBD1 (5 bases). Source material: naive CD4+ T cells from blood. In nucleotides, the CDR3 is TGTGCCAGCAGCTTAAGGGGAAATCAGCCCCAGCATTTT. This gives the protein CASSLRGNQPQHF.